The rows below give T cell receptor beta chains drawn from one sample of a study of blood T cell repertoires in COVID-19. Here immunoSEQ multiplex PCR was the method, and the copy in TCRdb shows in-frame clones only, minus some. The sample records fewer than 400,000 clones, roughly 86% being singletons. The sequenced material came from peripheral blood. The receptors originated from a woman aged 30 to 39 with COVID-19, enrolled during active disease. CDR3s include the opening cysteine and the closing phenylalanine or tryptophan. The D gene is left open where the match is weak. Clone size is given for some rows only: seen once, a few or many times, or a class if the clone is expanded.

d_call	v_call	clone_size	j_call	cdr3_nt	cdr3_aa
NA	TRBV19	NA	TRBJ2-6	TGTGCCAGTAGTCCTAAAGGGGTGTGGGTCTCTGGGGCCAACGTCCTGACTTTC	CASSPKGVWVSGANVLTF
TRBD2	TRBV7-2	NA	TRBJ2-7	TGTGCCAGCAGCAGGAGCGGGGGACTGTACGAGCAGTACTTC	CASSRSGGLYEQYF
NA	TRBV6-5	once	TRBJ1-5	TGTGCCAGCGCGTTGGCAGGGAATCAGCCCCAGCATTTT	CASALAGNQPQHF
TRBD1	TRBV19	NA	TRBJ1-4	TGTGCCAGCCGGGACAGGGGGTCGGGAAATGAAAAACTGTTTTTT	CASRDRGSGNEKLFF
NA	TRBV4-1	NA	TRBJ1-2	TGCGCCAGCAGCCATGTAGTAGAATCTGGAGATGGCTACACCTTC	CASSHVVESGDGYTF
TRBD1	TRBV24-1	NA	TRBJ1-5	TGTGCCACCAGAGGGACAGGGAGCAATCAGCCCCAGCATTTT	CATRGTGSNQPQHF
TRBD1	TRBV7-2	NA	TRBJ1-2	TGTGCCAGCAGCTTAGGGAATTGGCCAGGGGGGAACTATGGCTACACCTTC	CASSLGNWPGGNYGYTF
TRBD1	TRBV19	NA	TRBJ1-6	TGTGCCAGTAGAGGACAGGGGGATTCACCCCTCCACTTT	CASRGQGDSPLHF
NA	TRBV28	NA	TRBJ1-2	TGTGCCAGCAGTCCCCATCCTAACTATGGCTACACCTTC	CASSPHPNYGYTF
NA	TRBV18	NA	TRBJ2-3	TGTGCCAGCTCACCAGTACCTCCGGGGGGCGCAGATACGCAGTATTTT	CASSPVPPGGADTQYF
NA	TRBV7-3	NA	TRBJ2-1	TGTGCCAGCAGCCTAAAGGGGGCCTACAATGAGCAGTTCTTC	CASSLKGAYNEQFF
TRBD2	TRBV11-2	NA	TRBJ2-4	TGTGCCAGCAACACCGGGGGGGAAAACATTCAGTACTTC	CASNTGGENIQYF
TRBD2	TRBV2	NA	TRBJ2-5	TGTGCCAGCAGTGGGGGCGGGGGGGAAGAGACCCAGTACTTC	CASSGGGGEETQYF
TRBD1	TRBV10-1	NA	TRBJ2-2	TGCGCCAGCAGTGAGAGGACAGGGAACGGGGAGCTGTTTTTT	CASSERTGNGELFF
NA	TRBV6-5	NA	TRBJ2-7	TGTGCCAGCAGTTACACCTACTCGACGCTAGGCAACGAGCAGTACTTC	CASSYTYSTLGNEQYF
NA	TRBV19	NA	TRBJ2-2	TGTGCCAGTAGTTTAAGACTAGCCGGGGAGCTGTTTTTT	CASSLRLAGELFF
TRBD1	TRBV27	NA	TRBJ2-7	TGTGCCAGCTGGAGTTGGGAGACAGGGGGCAGGCAGTACTTC	CASWSWETGGRQYF
NA	TRBV11-3	NA	TRBJ1-1	TGTGCCAGCAGCGTGGATTCAGGGTCTGAAGCTTTCTTT	CASSVDSGSEAFF
TRBD2	TRBV2	NA	TRBJ2-5	TGTGCCAGCAGTGCTCCTAGCGGGGGGGCCCGAGAGACCCAGTACTTC	CASSAPSGGARETQYF
NA	TRBV28	NA	TRBJ1-6	TGTGCCAGCAGAACCGTCCGGGCCCTCCACTTT	CASRTVRALHF
NA	TRBV4-1	NA	TRBJ1-1	TGCGCCAGCAGATCGCCCGGGACTGGTACTGAAGCTTTCTTT	CASRSPGTGTEAFF
NA	TRBV19	NA	TRBJ1-6	TGTGCCAGTAGTATATCTGGGCAGGGCGGTTCACCCCTCCACTTT	CASSISGQGGSPLHF